The next 30 T cell receptor beta chains were all read from a single sample in a study of blood T cells in healthy people across ages. Alongside a J-beta primer mix, a sample-barcoded 5' primer served in a second PCR lasting about 6 to 12 cycles. One entry per CDR3 protein, called by TCRdb with MiXCR from the 5' RACE reads. The top ten hold roughly 3.7% of the sample, which has 1.5 million or so distinct CDR3 sequences, approximately 43% seen once. Input material: blood. The receptor source for this set is a woman in her late teens or twenties in good health.

The table lists this clonotype with a few counts. This chain links TRBV7-2 with TRBJ2-1, with 7 bases that match TRBD2. CDR1 and CDR2 (germline): SGHTA, FQGNSA. With 4 bases clipped from V and 0 bases from J, the junction kept 9 bases outside the gene matches. The CDR3 loop spans 17 amino acids. The CDR3 DNA sequence: TGTGCCAGCAGCTCCAAGTCTAGCGGCCACTCCTACAATGAGCAGTTCTTC. This codes for CASSSKSSGHSYNEQFF.

This chain joins TRBV29-1 and TRBJ2-5; D is perhaps TRBD2 (6 bases). Looked up from germline, CDR1 is SQVTM and CDR2 is ANQGSEA. The CDR3 contains 13 residues. V was shortened by 3 bases and J by 11 bases, with 19 bases between the two germline ends. CDR3 coding DNA: TGCAGCGTTGACGTCACTAGCTGGGATGAGCAGTACTTC. The encoded protein is CSVDVTSWDEQYF.

The chain is built from TRBV29-1 and TRBJ1-2, with D possibly TRBD1 on 5 matching bases. The CDR3 consists of 14 residues. Looked up from germline, CDR1 is SQVTM and CDR2 is ANQGSEA. V shed 4 bases and J shed 8 bases, with 20 bases lying between them. CDR3 nucleotides: TGCAGCGTTGTCCGGGACGGCTCCCTGCGGGGCTACACCTTC. Its protein product is CSVVRDGSLRGYTF.

This chain links TRBV29-1 with TRBJ2-2; possible D gene TRBD2, 6 bases. Germline CDR1 SQVTM, CDR2 ANQGSEA. With 4 bases removed from V and 6 bases from J, the gap between germline ends came to 9 bases. There are 12 residues in the CDR3. The CDR3 DNA reads TGCAGCGTTGGACTAGGTGCCGGGGAGCTGTTTTTT. It encodes CSVGLGAGELFF.

Worth noting for this clonotype: Since a much larger clone is just one base distant, this may be a read error. The rearrangement joins TRBV10-3 to TRBJ2-1; 8 nucleotides agree with TRBD1. Per the germline V gene, CDR1 is ENHRY and CDR2 is SYGVKD. The CDR3 has 13 amino acids. After removal of 5 bases from V and 10 bases from J, the junction contained 7 bases not matched to a gene. In nucleotides, the CDR3 is TGTGCCATCAGTCCTGGACAGGGTGGCGAGCAGTTCTTC. It translates to CAISPGQGGEQFF.

A few counts support this clonotype. The chain recombines TRBV20-1 with TRBJ2-3, with 9 bases lining up with TRBD2. After removal of 2 bases from V and 7 bases from J, the junction contained 7 bases not matched to a gene. This CDR3 is 14 amino acids long. Germline V CDR1 and CDR2: DFQATT, SNEGSKA (reference sequence). CDR3 residues: CSARLAGVGNTQYF. For the CDR3, the DNA is TGCAGTGCTAGATTAGCGGGAGTAGGAAATACGCAGTATTTT.

The chain combines TRBV6-2 or TRBV6-3 with TRBJ1-5; D is uncertain. The CDR3 consists of 13 residues. V dropped 7 bases and J dropped 3 bases, with 10 bases sitting between them. From germline, CDR1 is MNHEY and CDR2 SVGEGT. The CDR3 is CASTFWSNQPQHF. In nucleotides, the CDR3 is TGTGCCAGCACTTTTTGGTCCAATCAGCCCCAGCATTTT.

This clonotype came up a few times. J is TRBJ2-1 and V is TRBV20-1; either TRBD1 or TRBD2 may supply D (7 bases each). The CDR3 contains 15 residues. The germline gives CDR1 DFQATT, CDR2 SNEGSKA (reference sequence). The germline V and J ends were trimmed by 7 bases and 4 bases, with 20 bases remaining between them. The CDR3 loop is CSGGRGPHPYNEQFF. CDR3 coding DNA: TGCAGTGGGGGGAGGGGGCCCCACCCATACAATGAGCAGTTCTTC.

The CDR3 sequence: CSVNPRQGRNEQYF. The CDR3 nucleotides read TGCAGCGTGAATCCAAGACAGGGTAGGAATGAGCAGTACTTC. The V and J genes are TRBV29-1 and TRBJ2-5, with 7 nucleotides matching TRBD1. Germline V gene data show CDR1 as SQVTM and CDR2 as ANQGSEA. The CDR3 sequence is 14 residues long. V was clipped by 6 bases and J by 11 bases; unmatched bases: 18.

The chain has TRBV27 and TRBJ2-5; 13 bases map to TRBD2. Germline V CDR1 and CDR2: MNHEY, SMNVEV (reference sequence). The CDR3 extends over 16 amino acids. Losses at the gene ends were 5 bases for V and 1 base for J; bases not matched to a gene: 4. CDR3 DNA: TGTGCCAGCAGTCCGGGGACTAGCGGGGCCCAAGAGACCCAGTACTTC. It yields the protein CASSPGTSGAQETQYF.

The chain has TRBV28 and TRBJ2-7, with a tentative D call TRBD1 (6 bases). The CDR3 has 14 residues. Germline CDR1 reads MDHEN; CDR2 reads SYDVKM. Trimming left V 5 bases short and J 4 bases short, with 15 bases between. The CDR3 DNA follows: TGTGCCAGCAGTCCCCGGACAGAGAGATACGAGCAGTACTTC. Its translation is CASSPRTERYEQYF.

This sequence joins TRBV5-1 and TRBJ2-7; 10 bases line up with TRBD1. The CDR3 runs to 15 residues. Germline V gene sequence: CDR1 SGHRS, CDR2 YFSETQ. Trimming took 4 bases from V and 2 from J; bases not matched to a gene: 6. The CDR3 bases are TGCGCCAGCAGCACTGGGACAGGGGCCACCTACGAGCAGTACTTC. Residues: CASSTGTGATYEQYF.

The V gene is TRBV20-1, the J gene TRBJ1-5; D is unclear. V was pared by 2 bases and J by 0 bases, with 8 bases between. Germline lookup yields CDR1 DFQATT and CDR2 SNEGSKA (reference sequence). The CDR3 extends over 14 amino acids. The CDR3 DNA reads TGCAGTGCTAGAACAGCATATAGCAATCAGCCCCAGCATTTT. Protein sequence: CSARTAYSNQPQHF.

This clonotype was counted between two and nine times. The J gene is TRBJ2-5, the V gene TRBV28, with 10 bases that match TRBD2. Trimming cost V 4 bases and J 1 base; bases outside gene matches: 15. Germline V gene data show CDR1 as MDHEN and CDR2 as SYDVKM. This CDR3 is 19 amino acids long. CDR3 in amino acids: CASSSVLKPSGSFQETQYF. The DNA of the CDR3 is TGTGCCAGCAGTTCCGTGCTTAAACCTAGCGGGAGTTTCCAAGAGACCCAGTACTTC.

This clonotype was detected only a few times. The chain combines TRBV6-2 or TRBV6-3 with TRBJ1-6; 9 bases align to TRBD1. Germline CDR1 reads MNHEY; CDR2 reads SVGEGT. V gave up 5 bases and J gave up 10 bases; unmatched junction bases: 6. The CDR3 totals 14 residues. CDR3 in amino acids: CASSTGQGFSPLHF. Here the CDR3 DNA reads TGTGCCAGCAGTACGGGACAGGGTTTCTCACCCCTCCACTTT.

The rearrangement links TRBV9 to TRBJ2-1, with no clear D. In germline, CDR1 is SGDLS, CDR2 YYNGEE. This CDR3 spans 15 amino acids. The ends were cut back, 4 bases at V and 0 bases at J, with 11 bases in the middle. CDR3 protein: CASSPHLSSYNEQFF. CDR3 DNA sequence: TGTGCCAGCAGCCCTCACCTAAGCTCCTACAATGAGCAGTTCTTC.

Only a few counts were recorded for this clonotype. This sequence joins TRBV5-6 and TRBJ2-3; 13 bases are a match to TRBD2. Unmatched junction bases numbered 14, after V lost 0 bases and J lost 4 bases. From germline, CDR1 is SGHDT and CDR2 YYEEEE. The CDR3 totals 20 residues. The CDR3 nucleotides read TGTGCCAGCAGCTTGGGTCTGGCAGACCACGGACTAGCGGGAGCAGATACGCAGTATTTT. It codes for CASSLGLADHGLAGADTQYF.

CDR3 nucleotide sequence: TGTGCCAGCAGCTTATCACCGGGAAACAATGAGCAGTTCTTC. It yields the protein CASSLSPGNNEQFF. The chain recombines TRBV7-2 with TRBJ2-1; possible D gene TRBD2, 5 bases. V was clipped by 2 bases and J by 5 bases, with 10 bases between them. Per the germline V gene, CDR1 is SGHTA and CDR2 is FQGNSA. The CDR3 totals 14 residues.

The chain employs TRBV5-1 and TRBJ2-1, with 10 bases lining up with TRBD1. J was trimmed by 6 bases and V by 3 bases; bases with no gene match: 9. The CDR3 spans 16 residues. CDR1 is SGHRS, CDR2 YFSETQ, per germline. DNA of the CDR3: TGCGCCAGCAGCTGGACCCCCGGACAGGGGGTCAATGAGCAGTTCTTC. Translated, it gives CASSWTPGQGVNEQFF.

The V call is TRBV12-3 or TRBV12-4, the J call TRBJ1-2; D unclear. Between the trimmed V and J ends, which lost 5 bases and 4 bases, there was a span of 17 bases. This CDR3 is 15 amino acids long. CDR3 coding DNA: TGTGCCAGCAGTGCGGACGGACTATTGGGCTATGGCTACACCTTC. Its protein product is CASSADGLLGYGYTF.

For this clonotype: Since a much larger clone is just one base distant, this may be a read error. The V and J genes are TRBV12-3 or TRBV12-4 and TRBJ2-3; the D gene could be TRBD1 or TRBD2 (5 bases each). The CDR3 runs 15 residues. Trimming removed 2 bases at V and 3 bases at J, with 12 bases between. The chain's CDR3 is CASSLNPGRTDTQYF. The CDR3 DNA sequence: TGTGCCAGCAGTTTAAATCCAGGGAGAACAGATACGCAGTATTTT.

The J gene is TRBJ2-1, the V gene TRBV6-1; D might be TRBD1 (6 bases). The CDR3 is made up of 19 amino acids. The germline V gene has CDR1 MNHNS and CDR2 SASEGT. V was clipped by 6 bases and J by 0 bases, with 24 bases between them. The CDR3 reads CASSFPLTGATHSYNEQFF. CDR3 nucleotides: TGTGCCAGCAGCTTTCCCTTGACAGGCGCTACCCACTCCTACAATGAGCAGTTCTTC.

The gene calls are TRBV6-2 or TRBV6-3 and TRBJ2-3; 10 nucleotides agree with TRBD2. This CDR3 contains 17 residues. Germline V gene data show CDR1 as MNHEY and CDR2 as SVGEGT. V lost 6 bases, J lost 2 bases, and 11 bases stayed unmatched. The CDR3, as DNA: TGTGCCAGCAGCCTAAACGAAGCGGGAGGGCCCACAGATACGCAGTATTTT. Protein product: CASSLNEAGGPTDTQYF.

This chain connects TRBV4-1 to TRBJ2-1; 8 bases agree with TRBD1. The CDR3 spans 16 residues. V shed 4 bases and J 5 bases; nucleotides not matched to a gene: 10. Germline lookup yields CDR1 MGHRA and CDR2 YSYEKL. The DNA for the CDR3 is TGCGCCAGCAGCCGGTCGGACAGGGACTTCAACAATGAGCAGTTCTTC. Translating gives CASSRSDRDFNNEQFF.

This chain joins TRBV4-1 and TRBJ1-6; tentative D call: TRBD1 (5 bases). From germline, CDR1 is MGHRA and CDR2 YSYEKL. V gave up 1 base and J gave up 6 bases, with 16 bases separating them. CDR3 size: 17 residues. The CDR3 nucleotides are TGCGCCAGCAGCCAAGCGCCCAGGGCGGGTTTTAATTCACCCCTCCACTTT. It specifies CASSQAPRAGFNSPLHF.

This clonotype was detected once. At one boundary the junction diverges from the germline segment, which might be a read error. The chain uses TRBV20-1 and TRBJ1-5; 11 nucleotides match TRBD1. Germline lookup yields CDR1 DFQATT and CDR2 SNEGSKA (reference sequence). The CDR3 has 14 residues. CDR3 amino acids: CSAPRTGGKQPQHF. CDR3 in DNA: TGCAGTGCTCCGCGGACAGGGGGCAAGCAGCCCCAGCATTTT.

The V gene is TRBV29-1, the J gene TRBJ1-4, with D possibly matching TRBD1 (6 bases). Germline values: CDR1 SQVTM, CDR2 ANQGSEA. The CDR3 length is 12 residues. V lost 6 bases, J lost 5 bases, and 10 bases lay in between. CDR3: CSVLDRNEKLFF. The CDR3 region has the DNA TGCAGCGTACTAGACAGGAATGAAAAACTGTTTTTT.

CDR3 DNA sequence: TGCAGTGCTAGAGACCCCCGACAGGGAGGCTACGAGCAGTACTTC. This encodes CSARDPRQGGYEQYF. This chain links TRBV20-1 with TRBJ2-7; a weak D match, TRBD1 (7 bases). The V end lost 0 bases, the J end lost 3 bases, and 15 bases lay between the germline ends. Germline CDR1 reads DFQATT; CDR2 reads SNEGSKA (reference sequence). The CDR3 spans 15 residues.

CDR3 protein: CSARSSRSHEQYF. The DNA of the CDR3 is TGCAGTGCTAGGAGTTCCAGATCCCACGAGCAGTACTTC. This chain uses TRBV20-1 with TRBJ2-7; D call uncertain. The germline V gene encodes CDR1 DFQATT and CDR2 SNEGSKA (reference sequence). CDR3 length equals 13 residues. V was shortened by 3 bases and J by 5 bases, with 14 bases between the two germline ends.

The rearrangement joins TRBV6-5 to TRBJ1-5; 8 bases are a match to TRBD1. This CDR3 region has 20 residues. After removal of 0 bases from V and 1 base from J, the junction contained 14 bases not matched to a gene. The germline gives CDR1 MNHEY, CDR2 SVGAGI. CDR3: CASSYSFGQGAILSNQPQHF. CDR3 DNA sequence: TGTGCCAGCAGTTACTCGTTCGGGCAGGGGGCGATTCTCAGCAATCAGCCCCAGCATTTT.